A selection of T cell receptor beta chains follows, all from one sample in a study of beta chain features in type 1 diabetes. Profiled with immunoSEQ multiplex PCR; TCRdb holds only in-frame clones, not every one. Altogether 28,000 or so clones are present, almost 65% being singletons, with the ten largest covering about 2.2%. Sequencing was carried out using Tregs from blood. The origin of the receptors is a woman aged 30 to 39 with type 1 diabetes. CDR3s include the opening cysteine and the closing phenylalanine or tryptophan. The order of the fields is clone size, V gene, J gene, D gene, CDR3 DNA, CDR3 protein. The D gene is left open where the match is weak. Clone size appears in some rows only: once, few, many, or a class for an expanded clone.

-	TRBV5-1	TRBJ2-7	-	TGCGCCAGCAGCTCCCACCCGACAGACTACGAGCAGTACTTC	CASSSHPTDYEQYF
-	TRBV7-2	TRBJ1-2	-	TGTGCCAGCAGCTCAGGACAGTACTATGGCTACACCTTC	CASSSGQYYGYTF
-	TRBV2	TRBJ1-2	-	TGTGCCAGCAGTGAAGTCGTGGGCTTCGGCTATGGCTACACCTTC	CASSEVVGFGYGYTF
few	TRBV9	TRBJ2-5	TRBD1	TGTGCCAGCAGCGTAGGAGGACAGGGGGCGCGGGAGACCCAGTACTTC	CASSVGGQGARETQYF
few	TRBV29-1	TRBJ2-7	TRBD2	TGCAGCGTTGAGCTAGCGTCTAGCGGCGAGCAGTACTTC	CSVELASSGEQYF
-	TRBV5-6	TRBJ1-5	-	TGTGCCAGCAGCTTTTTCGATCAGCCCCAGCATTTT	CASSFFDQPQHF
-	TRBV5-1	TRBJ2-3	-	TGCGCCAGCAGCTTCGCAGATACGCAGTATTTT	CASSFADTQYF
few	TRBV9	TRBJ1-2	-	TGTGCCAGCAGCGTTCAGGGTTATGGCTACACCTTC	CASSVQGYGYTF
-	TRBV29-1	TRBJ2-5	-	TGCAGCGTTGAGTATGGGGGGGGCAGGTTAGGGACCCAGTACTTC	CSVEYGGGRLGTQYF
-	TRBV10-2	TRBJ2-1	-	TGCGCCAGCAGTGTAAACACCGCCTACAATGAGCAGTTCTTC	CASSVNTAYNEQFF
-	TRBV18	TRBJ2-2	-	TGTGCCAGCTCACCCGAACGAAGGACTGATACGAACACCGGGGAGCTGTTTTTT	CASSPERRTDTNTGELFF
-	TRBV27	TRBJ2-4	-	TGTGCCAGCAGTTCGCGGCGAGGCGCCAAAAACATTCAGTACTTC	CASSSRRGAKNIQYF
-	TRBV7-9	TRBJ1-1	-	TGTGCCAGCAGCTTTCCTGAGAGGGGGAGAACTGAAGCTTTCTTT	CASSFPERGRTEAFF
-	TRBV6-5	TRBJ1-1	-	TGTGCCAGCAGTTACGACAGGTCGAACACTGAAGCTTTCTTT	CASSYDRSNTEAFF
-	TRBV6-1	TRBJ1-2	-	TGTGCCAGCAGTCCCCGGACAGCCTATGGCTACACCTTC	CASSPRTAYGYTF
-	TRBV6-6	TRBJ2-7	-	TGTGCCAGCAGTTACTCGGCGGGGCGGTACGAGCAGTACTTC	CASSYSAGRYEQYF
-	TRBV5-5	TRBJ1-3	-	TGTGCCAGCAGCTGGCAACAGGGCTCTGGAAACACCATATATTTT	CASSWQQGSGNTIYF
-	TRBV28	TRBJ2-1	-	TGTGCCGCCGGGGGAACCTACAATGAGCAGTTCTTC	CAAGGTYNEQFF
-	TRBV19	TRBJ2-7	-	TGTGCCAGTAGTGAACAGGCCCTTCTCTACGAGCAGTACTTC	CASSEQALLYEQYF
-	TRBV6-1	TRBJ2-1	-	TGTGCCAGCAGTGAAGTGGGGGGATCCCAGTTCTTC	CASSEVGGSQFF
once	TRBV14	TRBJ2-1	-	TGTGCCAGCAGCCGCCGATCCACAGGGTGGAATGAGCAGTTCTTC	CASSRRSTGWNEQFF
-	TRBV11-2	TRBJ2-3	-	TGTGCCAGCAGCCACAGCCTGGGCAGTACTAGCACAGATACGCAGTATTTT	CASSHSLGSTSTDTQYF
-	TRBV18	TRBJ2-7	-	TGTGCCAGCTCACCACGGGGGGTCTCCTACGAGCAGTACTTC	CASSPRGVSYEQYF
-	TRBV12-5	TRBJ2-5	TRBD1	TGTGCTAGTGGGCCACAGGGGATCGGGGAGACCCAGTACTTC	CASGPQGIGETQYF
few	TRBV7-3	TRBJ2-3	-	TGTGCCAGCAGCTCCCTGGGGCGGGAAAGCACAGATACGCAGTATTTT	CASSSLGRESTDTQYF
-	TRBV5-1	TRBJ2-5	TRBD1	TGCGCCAGCAGGCCCGGACAGGGGGCTTTTGGAGGTGAGACCCAGTACTTC	CASRPGQGAFGGETQYF
-	TRBV7-9	TRBJ2-4	-	TGTGCCAGCAGCTTGTCAGGGAGGGGGAAAAACATTCAGTACTTC	CASSLSGRGKNIQYF
few	TRBV18	TRBJ2-5	TRBD1	TGTGCCAGCTCACCACTACAGGGGGACCAAGAGACCCAGTACTTC	CASSPLQGDQETQYF
-	TRBV29-1	TRBJ1-1	TRBD1	TGCAGCTTGATCAAAGGGACAGGGTCTGAAGCTTTCTTT	CSLIKGTGSEAFF
-	TRBV19	TRBJ1-1	-	TGTGCCAGTAGTTTTCGGGGGGCGGACACTGAAGCTTTCTTT	CASSFRGADTEAFF
-	TRBV28	TRBJ2-5	-	TGTGCCAGCAGTTTCGTGTCCCAAGAGACCCAGTACTTC	CASSFVSQETQYF
-	TRBV27	TRBJ2-4	-	TGTGCCAGCAGTTTATCGAATAGAGGAAACATTCAGTACTTC	CASSLSNRGNIQYF
-	TRBV29-1	TRBJ2-3	TRBD1	TGCAGCGTTGTATCCCAGGGGGCAGGCACAGATACGCAGTATTTT	CSVVSQGAGTDTQYF
-	TRBV7-9	TRBJ1-2	-	TGTGCCAGCCGGGGGGGGCTGGGTGATTATGGCTACACCTTC	CASRGGLGDYGYTF
few	TRBV7-9	TRBJ2-1	TRBD2	TGTGCCAGCAGTTATATAGCGGGAGCCCTCAATGAGCAGTTCTTC	CASSYIAGALNEQFF
-	TRBV28	TRBJ2-3	-	TGTGCCAGCAGTGTCGAGGCAGAAGAAGATACGCAGTATTTT	CASSVEAEEDTQYF
-	TRBV7-9	TRBJ2-1	-	TGTGCCAGCAGCTTAGACAGGGCATGGGAGTTCTTC	CASSLDRAWEFF
-	TRBV20-1	TRBJ2-1	-	TGCAGTGCTAGACACTACAATGAGCAGTTCTTC	CSARHYNEQFF
-	TRBV5-1	TRBJ2-1	-	TGCGCCAGCAGCTTGGCGGGATGGGGGGGCGATGAGCAGTTCTTC	CASSLAGWGGDEQFF
-	TRBV18	TRBJ1-2	-	TGTGCCAGCTCACTGGGCCTGAACTATGGCTACACCTTC	CASSLGLNYGYTF
-	TRBV28	TRBJ2-7	-	TGTGCCAGCAGTCCCCCGTCTCGTAAGCAGTACTTC	CASSPPSRKQYF
-	TRBV7-9	TRBJ2-7	TRBD1	TGTGCCAGCAGCTTCCGGGACAGGGACCACGAGCAGTACTTC	CASSFRDRDHEQYF
-	TRBV6-1	TRBJ2-7	TRBD1	TGTGCCAGCAGGGAGACAGGGACCGACGAGCAGTACTTC	CASRETGTDEQYF
-	TRBV6-4	TRBJ2-6	TRBD1	TGTGCCAGCAGTCCGGGACAGGGGGCGTATGGGGCCAACGTCCTGACTTTC	CASSPGQGAYGANVLTF
-	TRBV18	TRBJ1-1	TRBD1	TGTGCCAGCTCACCACCCCTCAGGGGGCGCGACACTGAAGCTTTCTTT	CASSPPLRGRDTEAFF
once	TRBV10-1	TRBJ1-5	-	TGCGCCAGCAGTTTTGACGGGGTGGGTGCCCAGCATTTT	CASSFDGVGAQHF
-	TRBV7-3	TRBJ2-5	-	TGTGCCAGCAGCTTAATGTCAGGTTTACAAGAGACCCAGTACTTC	CASSLMSGLQETQYF
-	TRBV7-9	TRBJ1-2	-	TGTGCCAGCAGCTTATTAGGTGGGCTCGGCTATGGCTACACCTTC	CASSLLGGLGYGYTF